This T cell receptor beta chain was documented in a study of shared clonotypes between healthy human individuals. Background on the study: Researchers assigned three CD4 naive, three CD4 memory, two CD8 naive and one CD8 memory plate to each donor. Study results and limitations: Sampling involved blood alone; tissue repertoires likely differ.

Samples underwent the assay at deep level. TCRdb's copy holds only in-frame clones and misses some; the assay was immunoSEQ multiplex PCR. The table includes around 300,000 clones, roughly 84% detected once. A remark on this clone: Its antigen is not known.

Germline assignment: CDR1 SGHDN and CDR2 FVKESK. The CDR3 consists of 19 residues. V lost 4 bases and J lost 0; bases outside the gene matches: 16. The chain is built from TRBV14 and TRBJ2-3; 7 bases are a match to TRBD2. This TCR was sampled from a man in his late teens or twenties in good health. Source material: memory CD8+ T cells sorted from blood. Subset here: CD45RO+ cells pooled with CCR7-negative TemRA cells. The chain's CDR3 is CASSLLANVGGPSTDTQYF. CDR3 coding DNA: TGTGCCAGCAGCCTCCTTGCTAACGTGGGAGGGCCTAGCACAGATACGCAGTATTTT.